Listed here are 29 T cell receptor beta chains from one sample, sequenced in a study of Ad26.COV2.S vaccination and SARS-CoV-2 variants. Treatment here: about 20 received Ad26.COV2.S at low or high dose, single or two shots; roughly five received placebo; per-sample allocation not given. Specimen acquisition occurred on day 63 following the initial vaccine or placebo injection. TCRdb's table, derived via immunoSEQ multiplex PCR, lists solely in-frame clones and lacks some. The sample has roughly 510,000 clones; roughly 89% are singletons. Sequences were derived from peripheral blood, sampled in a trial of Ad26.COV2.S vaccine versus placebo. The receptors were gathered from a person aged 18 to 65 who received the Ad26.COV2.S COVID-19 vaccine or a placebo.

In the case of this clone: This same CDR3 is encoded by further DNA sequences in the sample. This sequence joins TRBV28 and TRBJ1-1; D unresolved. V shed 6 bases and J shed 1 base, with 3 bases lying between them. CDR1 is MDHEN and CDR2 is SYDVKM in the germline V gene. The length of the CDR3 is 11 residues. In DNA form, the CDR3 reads TGTGCCAGCAGGGGGAACACTGAAGCTTTCTTT. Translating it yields CASRGNTEAFF. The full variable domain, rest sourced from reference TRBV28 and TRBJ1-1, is DVKVTQSSRYLVKRTGEKVFLECVQDMDHENMFWYRQDPGLGLRLIYFSYDVKMKEKGDIPEGYSVSREKKERFSLILESASTNQTSMYLCASRGNTEAFFGQGTRLTVV.

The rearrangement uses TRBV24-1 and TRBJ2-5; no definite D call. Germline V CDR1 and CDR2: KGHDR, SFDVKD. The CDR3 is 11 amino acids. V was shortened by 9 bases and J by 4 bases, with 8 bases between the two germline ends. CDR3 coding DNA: TGTGCCACCGCTGTGGGAGAGACCCAGTACTTC. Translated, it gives CATAVGETQYF.

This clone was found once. CDR3 bases: TGTGCCAGCAGCCAAAAGCTTGGCGGGGGCTATGGCTACACCTTC. This gives the protein CASSQKLGGGYGYTF. This chain links TRBV14 with TRBJ1-2; D might be TRBD1 (5 bases). From germline, CDR1 is SGHDN and CDR2 FVKESK. Trimming pared 2 bases from V and 4 bases from J, leaving 14 bases between. CDR3 length: 15 amino acids.

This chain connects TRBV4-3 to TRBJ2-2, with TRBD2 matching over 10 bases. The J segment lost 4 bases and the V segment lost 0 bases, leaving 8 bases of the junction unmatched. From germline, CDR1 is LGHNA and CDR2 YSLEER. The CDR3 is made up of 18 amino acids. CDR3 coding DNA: TGCGCCAGCAGCCAAGATTTGCCTAGCGGGGGACCCACCGGGGAGCTGTTTTTT. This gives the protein CASSQDLPSGGPTGELFF.

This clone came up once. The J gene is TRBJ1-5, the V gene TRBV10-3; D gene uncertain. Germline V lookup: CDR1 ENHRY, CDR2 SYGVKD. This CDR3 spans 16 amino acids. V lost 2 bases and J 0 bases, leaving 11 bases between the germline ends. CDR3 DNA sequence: TGTGCCATCAGTGAGGACGGTCCCGGTAGCAATCAGCCCCAGCATTTT. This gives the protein CAISEDGPGSNQPQHF.

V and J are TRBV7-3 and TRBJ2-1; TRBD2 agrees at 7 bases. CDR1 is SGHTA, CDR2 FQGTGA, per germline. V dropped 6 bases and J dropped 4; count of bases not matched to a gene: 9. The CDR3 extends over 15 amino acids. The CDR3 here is CASSSAGGGYNEQFF. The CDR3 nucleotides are TGTGCCAGCAGTTCCGCCGGCGGGGGTTACAATGAGCAGTTCTTC.

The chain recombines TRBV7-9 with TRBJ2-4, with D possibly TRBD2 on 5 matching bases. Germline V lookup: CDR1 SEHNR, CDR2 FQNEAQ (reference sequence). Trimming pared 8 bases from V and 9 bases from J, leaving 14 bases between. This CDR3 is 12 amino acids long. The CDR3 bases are TGTGCCAGCTCCGGAGGATCCTCCATTCAGTACTTC. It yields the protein CASSGGSSIQYF.

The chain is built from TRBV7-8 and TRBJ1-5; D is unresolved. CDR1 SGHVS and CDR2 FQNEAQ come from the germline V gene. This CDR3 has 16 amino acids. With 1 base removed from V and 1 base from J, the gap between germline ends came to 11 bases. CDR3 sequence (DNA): TGTGCCAGCAGCTTAGTTCCGAGGTTAAGCAATCAGCCCCAGCATTTT. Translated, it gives CASSLVPRLSNQPQHF.

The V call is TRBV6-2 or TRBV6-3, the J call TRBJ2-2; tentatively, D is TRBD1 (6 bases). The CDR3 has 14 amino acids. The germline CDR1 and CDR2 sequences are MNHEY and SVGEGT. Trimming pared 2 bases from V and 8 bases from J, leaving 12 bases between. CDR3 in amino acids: CASSYDQRGGELFF. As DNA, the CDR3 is TGTGCCAGCAGTTACGATCAGAGGGGGGGGGAGCTGTTTTTT.

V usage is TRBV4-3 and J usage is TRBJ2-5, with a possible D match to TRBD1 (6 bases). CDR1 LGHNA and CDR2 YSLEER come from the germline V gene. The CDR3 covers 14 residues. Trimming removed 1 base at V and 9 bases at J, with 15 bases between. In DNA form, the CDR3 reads TGCGCCAGCAGCCAAGGGTCAGCAGAGGGGGCCCAGTACTTC. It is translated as CASSQGSAEGAQYF.

CDR3 loop: CASSLPTGRGYTF. The CDR3 region has the DNA TGTGCCAGCAGCCTCCCGACCGGGCGCGGCTACACCTTC. The V gene is TRBV3-1 (or the pseudogene TRBV3-2), the J gene TRBJ1-2; no definite D call. This CDR3 contains 13 residues. The V end lost 4 bases, the J end lost 8 bases, and 14 bases lay between the germline ends. Per germline, CDR1 LGHDT and CDR2 YNNKEL (reference sequence).

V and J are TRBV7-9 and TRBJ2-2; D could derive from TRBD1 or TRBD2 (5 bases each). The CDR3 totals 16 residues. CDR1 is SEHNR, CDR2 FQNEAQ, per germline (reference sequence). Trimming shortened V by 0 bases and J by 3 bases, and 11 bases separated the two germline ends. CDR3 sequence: CASSLAQGVDTGELFF. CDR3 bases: TGTGCCAGCAGCTTAGCGCAGGGAGTGGACACCGGGGAGCTGTTTTTT.

The CDR3, as DNA: TGTGCCAGCAGTTTATCGATCGCTAAACTCAATGAGCAGTTCTTC. Encoded protein: CASSLSIAKLNEQFF. The V and J genes are TRBV27 and TRBJ2-1; no firm D call. This CDR3 spans 15 amino acids. The germline CDR1 and CDR2 sequences are MNHEY and SMNVEV (reference sequence). Trimming left V 0 bases short and J 6 bases short, with 12 bases between.

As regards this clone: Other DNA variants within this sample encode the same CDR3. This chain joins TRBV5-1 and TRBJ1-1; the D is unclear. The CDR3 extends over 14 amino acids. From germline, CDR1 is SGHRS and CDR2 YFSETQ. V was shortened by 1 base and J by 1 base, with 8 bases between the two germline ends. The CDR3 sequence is CASSLRTANTEAFF. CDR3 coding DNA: TGCGCCAGCAGCTTGCGTACAGCGAACACTGAAGCTTTCTTT.

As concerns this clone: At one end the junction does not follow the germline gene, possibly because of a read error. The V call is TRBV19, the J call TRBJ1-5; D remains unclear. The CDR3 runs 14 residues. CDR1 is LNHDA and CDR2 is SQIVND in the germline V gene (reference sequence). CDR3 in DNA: TGTGCCAGTAGTATACCCGGGGTAAATCGGCCCCAGCATTTT. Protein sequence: CASSIPGVNRPQHF.

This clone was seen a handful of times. CDR3 sequence reads: CASSPKNTGELFF. DNA of the CDR3: TGTGCCAGCAGCCCTAAGAACACCGGGGAGCTGTTTTTT. The rearrangement uses TRBV7-3 and TRBJ2-2, with D uncertain. The V gene lost 5 bases and the J gene lost 1 base, with 5 bases spanning the gap. Germline V CDR1 and CDR2: SGHTA, FQGTGA. This CDR3 region has 13 residues. The full variable domain, completed using reference TRBV7-3 and TRBJ2-2, is GAGVSQTPSNKVTEKGKYVELRCDPISGHTALYWYRQSLGQGPEFLIYFQGTGAADDSGLPNDRFFAVRPEGSVSTLKIQRTERGDSAVYLCASSPKNTGELFFGEGSRLTVL.

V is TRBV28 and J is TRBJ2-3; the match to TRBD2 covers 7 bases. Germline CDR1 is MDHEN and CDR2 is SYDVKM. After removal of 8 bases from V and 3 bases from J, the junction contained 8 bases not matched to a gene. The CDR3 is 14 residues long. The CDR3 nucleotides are TGTGCCAGCGGAAGCGGGATCTATACAGATACGCAGTATTTT. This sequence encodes CASGSGIYTDTQYF.

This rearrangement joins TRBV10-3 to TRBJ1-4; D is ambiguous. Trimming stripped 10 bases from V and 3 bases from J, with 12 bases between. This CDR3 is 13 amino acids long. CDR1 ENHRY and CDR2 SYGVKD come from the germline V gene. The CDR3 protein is CATCWGSNEKLFF. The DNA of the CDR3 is TGTGCCACTTGCTGGGGATCTAATGAAAAACTGTTTTTT.

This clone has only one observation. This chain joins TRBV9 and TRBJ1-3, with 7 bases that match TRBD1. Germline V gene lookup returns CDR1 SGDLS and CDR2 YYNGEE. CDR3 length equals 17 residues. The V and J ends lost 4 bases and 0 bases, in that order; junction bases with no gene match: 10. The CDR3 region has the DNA TGTGCCAGCAGCCCCCAGGGGGGGGGCCCCTCTGGAAACACCATATATTTT. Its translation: CASSPQGGGPSGNTIYF.

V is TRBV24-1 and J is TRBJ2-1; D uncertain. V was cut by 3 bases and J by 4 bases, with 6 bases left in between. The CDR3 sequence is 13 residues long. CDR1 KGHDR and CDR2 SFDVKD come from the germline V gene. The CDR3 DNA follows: TGTGCCACCAGTGATGACTCGTACAATGAGCAGTTCTTC. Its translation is CATSDDSYNEQFF.

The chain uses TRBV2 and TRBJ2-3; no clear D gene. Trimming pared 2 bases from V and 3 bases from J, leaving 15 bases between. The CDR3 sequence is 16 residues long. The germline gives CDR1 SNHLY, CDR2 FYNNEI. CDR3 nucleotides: TGTGCCAGCAGTGAATGGGCGGCCTTTGGTACAGATACGCAGTATTTT. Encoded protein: CASSEWAAFGTDTQYF.

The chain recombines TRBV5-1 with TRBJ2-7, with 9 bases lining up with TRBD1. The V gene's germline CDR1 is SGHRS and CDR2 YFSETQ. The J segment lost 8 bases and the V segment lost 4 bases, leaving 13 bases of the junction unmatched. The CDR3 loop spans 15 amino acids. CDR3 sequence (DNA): TGCGCCAGCAGCCCCGCCGGGACAGGGTCTAGGAAGCAGTACTTC. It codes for CASSPAGTGSRKQYF.

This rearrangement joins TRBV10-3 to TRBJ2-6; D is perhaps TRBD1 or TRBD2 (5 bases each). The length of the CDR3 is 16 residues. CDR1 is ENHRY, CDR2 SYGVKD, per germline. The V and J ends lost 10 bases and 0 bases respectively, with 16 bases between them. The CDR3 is CATFGGALSGANVLTF. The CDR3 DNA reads TGTGCCACTTTTGGGGGTGCACTCTCTGGGGCCAACGTCCTGACTTTC.

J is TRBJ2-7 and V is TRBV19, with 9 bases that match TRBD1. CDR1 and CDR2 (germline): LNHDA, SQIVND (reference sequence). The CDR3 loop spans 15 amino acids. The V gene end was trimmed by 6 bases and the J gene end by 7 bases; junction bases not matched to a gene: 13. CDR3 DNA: TGTGCCAGTAGCCCAACGGGGGACAGGGACTCGGAGCAGTACTTC. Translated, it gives CASSPTGDRDSEQYF.

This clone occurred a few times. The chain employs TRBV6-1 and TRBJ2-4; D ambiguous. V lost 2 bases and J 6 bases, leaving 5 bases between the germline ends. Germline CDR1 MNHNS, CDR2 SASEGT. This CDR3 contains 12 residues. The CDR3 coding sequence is TGTGCCAGCAGTGAATCCGTAAACATTCAGTACTTC. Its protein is CASSESVNIQYF.

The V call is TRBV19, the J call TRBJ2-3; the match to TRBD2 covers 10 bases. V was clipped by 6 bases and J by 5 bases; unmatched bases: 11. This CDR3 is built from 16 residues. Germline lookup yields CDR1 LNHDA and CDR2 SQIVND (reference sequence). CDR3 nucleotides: TGTGCCAGTAGCGTCTTAGCGGGAGGAGGTCGAGATACGCAGTATTTT. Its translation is CASSVLAGGGRDTQYF.

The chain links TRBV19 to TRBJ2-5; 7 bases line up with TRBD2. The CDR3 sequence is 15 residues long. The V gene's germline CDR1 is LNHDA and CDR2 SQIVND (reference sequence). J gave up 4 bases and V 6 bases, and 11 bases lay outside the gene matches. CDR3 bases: TGTGCCAGTAGCAACATGAGGGAGGGCCGAGAGACCCAGTACTTC. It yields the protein CASSNMREGRETQYF.

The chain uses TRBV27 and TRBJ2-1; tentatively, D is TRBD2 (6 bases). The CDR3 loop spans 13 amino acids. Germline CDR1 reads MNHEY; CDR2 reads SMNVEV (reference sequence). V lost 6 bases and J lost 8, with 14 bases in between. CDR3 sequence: CASRKGGRHEQFF. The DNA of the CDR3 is TGTGCCAGCAGGAAGGGAGGTCGCCATGAGCAGTTCTTC.

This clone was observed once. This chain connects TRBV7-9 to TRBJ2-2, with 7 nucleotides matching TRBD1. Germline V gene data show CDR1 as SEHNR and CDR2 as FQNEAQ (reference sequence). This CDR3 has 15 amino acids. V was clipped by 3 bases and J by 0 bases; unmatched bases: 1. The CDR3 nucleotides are TGTGCCAGCAGCTTGGGACAGACGAACACCGGGGAGCTGTTTTTT. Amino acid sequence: CASSLGQTNTGELFF. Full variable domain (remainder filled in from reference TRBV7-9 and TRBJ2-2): DTGVSQNPRHKITKRGQNVTFRCDPISEHNRLYWYRQTLGQGPEFLTYFQNEAQLEKSRLLSDRFSAERPKGSFSTLEIQRTEQGDSAMYLCASSLGQTNTGELFFGEGSRLTVL.